The 14 T cell receptor beta chains listed next were all sequenced from one sample in a study of technical replicates of blood from a handful of donors. Sequencing was performed with immunoSEQ multiplex PCR; in TCRdb, only in-frame clones are kept and a portion is missing. The sample shows 60,000 or so clones, about 86% of them seen only once. Sequences were obtained from PBMCs. Receptors originate from a human donor in good health. Some clones in this sample may be carry-over from other donors' samples.

A few counts support this clone. The chain is built from TRBV29-1 and TRBJ2-6, with D tentatively TRBD1 (6 bases). CDR3 length: 15 amino acids. Germline V lookup: CDR1 SQVTM, CDR2 ANQGSEA. CDR3 loop: CKGRGLRSGANVLTF. The CDR3 DNA is TGCAAAGGAAGGGGGTTACGCTCTGGGGCCAACGTCCTGACTTTC.

The rearrangement links TRBV5-4 to TRBJ1-3, with 9 positions matching TRBD1. CDR1 is SGHNT and CDR2 is YYREEE in the germline V gene (reference sequence). Trimming removed 3 bases from V and 0 bases from J; junction bases left unmatched: 10. This CDR3 is 18 amino acids long. The CDR3 loop is CASSSGGQGPSSGNTIYF. CDR3 coding DNA: TGTGCCAGCAGCTCGGGGGGACAGGGACCTAGCTCTGGAAACACCATATATTTT. Full variable domain (outside the CDR3, taken from reference TRBV5-4 and TRBJ1-3): ETGVTQSPTHLIKTRGQQVTLRCSSQSGHNTVSWYQQALGQGPQFIFQYYREEENGRGNFPPRFSGLQFPNYSSELNVNALELDDSALYLCASSSGGQGPSSGNTIYFGEGSWLTVV.

This sequence joins TRBV7-2 and TRBJ1-3; D gene unclear. V was clipped by 6 bases and J by 0 bases, with 12 bases between them. Germline-derived CDR1 and CDR2 are SGHTA and FQGNSA. The CDR3 spans 15 residues. CDR3 region: CASRSLMSSGNTIYF. DNA of the CDR3: TGTGCCAGCAGGTCACTGATGAGCTCTGGAAACACCATATATTTT.

The rearrangement links TRBV23-1 to TRBJ2-1; 7 bases are a match to TRBD2. TRBV23-1 qualifies as an ORF whose function is uncertain. With 2 bases clipped from V and 5 bases from J, the junction kept 6 bases outside the gene matches. The CDR3 is 15 amino acids. The CDR3 nucleotides are TGCGCCAGCAGTCAAGGGGGGGGTAGGGACAATGAGCAGTTCTTC. Translated, it gives CASSQGGGRDNEQFF.

CDR3 residues: CASTPRAGSSYEQYF. The CDR3 DNA follows: TGTGCCAGCACCCCCAGGGCAGGGTCCTCCTACGAGCAGTACTTC. The chain joins TRBV11-2 to TRBJ2-7; D is possibly TRBD1 (5 bases). The V gene's germline CDR1 is SGHAT and CDR2 FQNNGV. V gave up 7 bases and J gave up 0 bases, with 16 bases separating them. This CDR3 has 15 amino acids.

V and J are TRBV30 and TRBJ2-1; 8 bases fit TRBD1. Germline V gene sequence: CDR1 GTSNPN, CDR2 SVGIG (reference sequence). V lost 6 bases to trimming and J lost 0 bases; unmatched junction nucleotides: 4. This CDR3 has 14 residues. In DNA form, the CDR3 reads TGTGCCTGTACAGGGGGGAGCTCCTACAATGAGCAGTTCTTC. Its protein is CACTGGSSYNEQFF.

The CDR3 region has the DNA TGTGCCAGCGAAGACAGGAACACTGAAGCTTTCTTT. Amino acid sequence: CASEDRNTEAFF. This chain links TRBV5-4 with TRBJ1-1, with a weak D call TRBD1 (5 bases). V lost 7 bases and J lost 1, with 8 bases in between. CDR3 length: 12 amino acids. Germline V CDR1 and CDR2: SGHNT, YYREEE (reference sequence). Full variable domain (remainder filled in from reference TRBV5-4 and TRBJ1-1): ETGVTQSPTHLIKTRGQQVTLRCSSQSGHNTVSWYQQALGQGPQFIFQYYREEENGRGNFPPRFSGLQFPNYSSELNVNALELDDSALYLCASEDRNTEAFFGQGTRLTVV.

This chain uses TRBV19 with TRBJ1-5, with D possibly matching TRBD1 (5 bases). Trimming stripped 3 bases from V and 1 base from J, with 13 bases between. The CDR3 covers 16 residues. The germline gives CDR1 LNHDA, CDR2 SQIVND (reference sequence). The CDR3 bases are TGTGCCAGTAGTATTAAGGGGCTTGGGAGCAATCAGCCCCAGCATTTT. Encoded protein: CASSIKGLGSNQPQHF.

The chain carries TRBV9 and TRBJ1-2; D ambiguous. CDR1 is SGDLS, CDR2 YYNGEE, per germline. Between the trimmed V and J ends, which lost 0 bases and 4 bases, there was a span of 16 bases. This CDR3 has 16 residues. As DNA, the CDR3 is TGTGCCAGCAGCGTAGCAAGCCAGGCGGGCGTCTATGGCTACACCTTC. This gives the protein CASSVASQAGVYGYTF.

V usage is TRBV4-3 and J usage is TRBJ2-7; D possibly corresponds to TRBD2 (6 bases). Trimming pared 0 bases from V and 6 bases from J, leaving 18 bases between. The CDR3 is 16 residues long. Germline values: CDR1 LGHNA, CDR2 YSLEER. CDR3 DNA: TGCGCCAGCAGCCAAGAACGGACCCTCGGCGGGGCCGAGCAGTACTTC. Translation gives CASSQERTLGGAEQYF.

The chain has TRBV5-6 and TRBJ2-3; possibly TRBD1 for D (5 bases). CDR3 length: 12 amino acids. The V and J ends lost 3 bases and 9 bases respectively, with 11 bases between them. Germline loops: CDR1 SGHDT, CDR2 YYEEEE. The DNA of the CDR3 is TGTGCCAGCAGCTCAGGGCCTCAAACGCAGTATTTT. This translates into CASSSGPQTQYF.

This chain uses TRBV7-8 with TRBJ2-2; 8 positions match TRBD2. Germline-derived CDR1 and CDR2 are SGHVS and FQNEAQ. With V trimmed by 7 bases and J by 4 bases, 8 bases remained unmatched. The CDR3 runs to 15 residues. For the CDR3, the DNA is TGTGCCAGCATCAAAACGGGAGGGAGCACCGGGGAGCTGTTTTTT. It codes for CASIKTGGSTGELFF.

J is TRBJ2-2 and V is TRBV5-1; D is possibly TRBD1 (6 bases). The V end was cut by 3 bases, the J end by 1 base, with 7 bases between. CDR1 and CDR2 (germline): SGHRS, YFSETQ. The CDR3 runs 14 residues. Here the CDR3 reads CASSWTVNTGELFF. The CDR3 region has the DNA TGCGCCAGCAGCTGGACAGTGAACACCGGGGAGCTGTTTTTT.

The chain has TRBV15 and TRBJ1-3; D perhaps matches TRBD1 (5 bases). V gave up 0 bases and J gave up 2 bases, with 8 bases separating them. The CDR3 has 15 residues. Germline-derived CDR1 and CDR2 are LNHNV and YYDKDF (reference sequence). In nucleotides, the CDR3 is TGTGCCACCAGCAGAGATGCGGGGGCTGGAAACACCATATATTTT. Residues: CATSRDAGAGNTIYF.